One sample yielded the 6 T cell receptor beta chains listed below, sequenced in a study of T cell repertoires in cytomegalovirus infection. These receptors have no identified antigens. From the reads, TCRdb called clonotypes with MiXCR, one entry per CDR3 protein. The data show 200,000 to 250,000 distinct CDR3 sequences, with about 40% seen just once and 55% to 60% held by the top ten. The sequenced sample was CD8+ T cells from cultured PBMCs, obtained from culture after CMV antigen stimulation. Source of these receptors: a human donor in good health (CMV status not recorded). Some clones in this sample may be carry-over from other donors' samples.

The chain couples TRBV7-3 to TRBJ2-2, with 9 nucleotides matching TRBD2. After removal of 3 bases from V and 4 bases from J, the junction contained 3 bases not matched to a gene. In germline, CDR1 is SGHTA, CDR2 FQGTGA. There are 15 residues in the CDR3. The CDR3, as DNA: TGTGCCAGCAGCTTGGCGGGGGGGCTCACCGGGGAGCTGTTTTTT. It encodes CASSLAGGLTGELFF.

This rearrangement joins TRBV6-1 to TRBJ2-3, with TRBD2 as a possible D gene (6 bases). The germline CDR1 and CDR2 sequences are MNHNS and SASEGT. Trimming removed 8 bases from V and 1 base from J, with 10 bases in between. The CDR3 is 13 residues long. The CDR3, as DNA: TGTGCCAGCGGCGGGACTCGCACAGATACGCAGTATTTT. Its protein product is CASGGTRTDTQYF.

The genes are TRBV6-2 or TRBV6-3 and TRBJ1-4, with D unclear. Deletions cut 0 bases from V and 7 bases from J, with 12 bases between. This CDR3 is 15 amino acids long. CDR1 is MNHEY and CDR2 is SVGEGT in the germline V gene. The CDR3 is CASSYSEYDGEKLFF. The CDR3 DNA reads TGTGCCAGCAGTTACTCCGAATACGACGGTGAAAAACTGTTTTTT.

The V call is TRBV28, the J call TRBJ1-3; unclear D gene. The CDR3 loop spans 15 amino acids. Germline CDR1 MDHEN, CDR2 SYDVKM. Trimming took off 4 bases at V and 4 bases at J, with 14 bases between the two ends. Here the CDR3 reads CASSSGRSRGNTIYF. CDR3 coding DNA: TGTGCCAGCAGTTCTGGGAGGTCGCGAGGAAACACCATATATTTT.

This clonotype showed up just a few times. The gene calls are TRBV28 and TRBJ2-1; TRBD2 matches 7 bases. CDR3 length: 16 residues. V lost 7 bases and J lost 3; bases outside the gene matches: 12. Germline CDR1 reads MDHEN; CDR2 reads SYDVKM. CDR3 in amino acids: CASITRGGGSYNEQFF. The DNA for the CDR3 is TGTGCCAGCATCACCCGCGGGGGAGGGAGCTACAATGAGCAGTTCTTC.

J is TRBJ2-5 and V is TRBV18; TRBD1 matches at 7 bases. Germline values: CDR1 KGHSH, CDR2 LQKENI. Losses at the gene ends were 3 bases for V and 5 bases for J; bases not matched to a gene: 9. The CDR3 consists of 15 residues. The CDR3 DNA sequence: TGTGCCAGCTCACCCCGAGAGGGGGCGTCCGAGACCCAGTACTTC. It encodes CASSPREGASETQYF.